This is a list of T cell receptor beta chains from one sample in a study of beta chain features in type 1 diabetes. Sequencing used immunoSEQ multiplex PCR; TCRdb keeps in-frame clones, though not all of them. The table includes a few hundred thousand clones, 9.5% to 10% detected once. Source material: central memory CD4+ T cells from blood. The receptors come from a man aged 25 to 40 with type 1 diabetes. The conserved cysteine and the conserved F or W are not part of the CDR3 here. Some rows have no size entry. The others give once, few or many, or a class for an expanded clone.

V gene	CDR3 length	clone size	CDR3 protein
TRBV18	13	many	ASSPRQSATDTQY
TRBV7-2	14	-	ASSLNPGQGSDTQY
TRBV9	15	-	ASSVRLAGGLRDTQY
TRBV10-3	10	few	AISGQGDEQF
TRBV7-2	11	few	ASSQDLEFEQY
TRBV5-7	13	-	ASQMRGHSGNTIY
TRBV2	13	many	ASLEVIAAFGEQY
TRBV29-1	13	few	SYETGTASNYGYT
TRBV28	12	many	ATYPKGGERKLF
TRBV18	11	many	ASSPNQEGEAF
TRBV6-5	13	many	ASSYSGVLGTEAF
TRBV7-2	10	few	ASSATGEPQH
TRBV5-6	14	few	ASNQNSYSGANVLT
TRBV30	10	few	AWRLKADTQY
TRBV27	10	few	ASRDGPYEQY
TRBV6-1	13	-	ASSVTSGNSETQY
TRBV18	11	few	ASSPGEDQPQH
TRBV7-2	10	few	ASSLTGYEQY
TRBV27	14	few	ASSSLQATSAYGYT
TRBV5-1	13	-	ASSLGGRGNNEQF
TRBV7-3	12	-	ASRPDRRTYEQY